This entry lists 30 T cell receptor beta chains sequenced from one sample in a study of blood T cell repertoires in COVID-19. TCRdb keeps only in-frame clones here, not all; method: immunoSEQ multiplex PCR. The sample lists under 110,000 clones; more than 75% were seen once. Sequencing used peripheral blood. These receptors came from a woman younger than 45 with acute or convalescent COVID-19.

The genes are TRBV5-6 and TRBJ2-3; D gene uncertain. The CDR3 contains 15 residues. Trimming left V 0 bases short and J 3 bases short, with 11 bases between. The germline V gene encodes CDR1 SGHDT and CDR2 YYEEEE. The CDR3 reads CASSLGVPKTDTQYF. The CDR3 region has the DNA TGTGCCAGCAGCTTGGGAGTCCCCAAAACAGATACGCAGTATTTT.

V usage is TRBV7-2 and J usage is TRBJ2-7; tentatively, D is TRBD1 (5 bases). Deletions cut 4 bases from V and 7 bases from J, with 20 bases between. Germline V lookup: CDR1 SGHTA, CDR2 FQGNSA. This CDR3 contains 15 residues. The DNA for the CDR3 is TGTGCCAGCAGCTCGGTTGGGGCCGCCCCGTGGGAGCAGTACTTC. This codes for CASSSVGAAPWEQYF. Full variable domain (outside the CDR3, taken from reference TRBV7-2 and TRBJ2-7): GAGVSQSPSNKVTEKGKDVELRCDPISGHTALYWYRQSLGQGLEFLIYFQGNSAPDKSGLPSDRFSAERTGGSVSTLTIQRTQQEDSAVYLCASSSVGAAPWEQYFGPGTRLTVT.

This clone appeared once. This sequence joins TRBV6-5 and TRBJ2-6; D is possibly TRBD2 (6 bases). Trimming removed 3 bases at V and 8 bases at J, with 14 bases between. In germline, CDR1 is MNHEY, CDR2 SVGAGI. The CDR3 has 15 residues. CDR3 in DNA: TGTGCCAGCAGTTATGGGACTCCGGGCACCAACGTCCTGACTTTC. Encoded protein: CASSYGTPGTNVLTF.

The V and J genes are TRBV6-6 and TRBJ1-1; weak D call: TRBD1 (6 bases). Between the trimmed V and J ends, which lost 11 bases and 4 bases, there was a span of 17 bases. This CDR3 comprises 13 residues. The germline V gene encodes CDR1 MNHNY and CDR2 SVGAGI (reference sequence). CDR3 amino acids: CAGEQGSGTEAFF. CDR3 DNA sequence: TGTGCCGGGGAACAGGGTTCCGGCACTGAAGCTTTCTTT.

The V call is TRBV5-4, the J call TRBJ2-7; TRBD1 agrees at 7 bases. CDR1 is SGHNT, CDR2 YYREEE, per germline (reference sequence). The trim removed 4 bases at V and 0 bases at J, leaving 7 bases unmatched. This CDR3 has 15 amino acids. The CDR3 nucleotides read TGTGCCAGCAGCCCCAGAGGGGGCAGCTCCTACGAGCAGTACTTC. Its protein product is CASSPRGGSSYEQYF. Variable domain in full (rest from reference TRBV5-4 and TRBJ2-7): ETGVTQSPTHLIKTRGQQVTLRCSSQSGHNTVSWYQQALGQGPQFIFQYYREEENGRGNFPPRFSGLQFPNYSSELNVNALELDDSALYLCASSPRGGSSYEQYFGPGTRLTVT.

The rearrangement uses TRBV5-1 and TRBJ2-7, with D perhaps TRBD2 (6 bases). Trimming stripped 7 bases from V and 0 bases from J, with 23 bases between. Germline V CDR1 and CDR2: SGHRS, YFSETQ. The CDR3 covers 17 residues. The CDR3 spells CASHSGRGSLFSYEQYF. CDR3 in DNA: TGCGCCAGCCACTCGGGGCGGGGTTCTCTTTTCTCCTACGAGCAGTACTTC.

V gene TRBV28 combines with J gene TRBJ2-7; 8 bases fit TRBD1. The CDR3 loop spans 14 amino acids. The germline V gene encodes CDR1 MDHEN and CDR2 SYDVKM. The V gene end was trimmed by 4 bases and the J gene end by 5 bases; junction bases not matched to a gene: 7. The CDR3 coding sequence is TGTGCCAGCAGTTCCGACAGGGGTAAAGACGAGCAGTACTTC. This translates into CASSSDRGKDEQYF.

The chain links TRBV5-1 to TRBJ1-1, with D maybe TRBD1 (5 bases). Germline assignment: CDR1 SGHRS and CDR2 YFSETQ. This CDR3 has 14 amino acids. V lost 4 bases to trimming and J lost 8 bases, with 18 bases between them. The CDR3 DNA is TGCGCCAGCAGCGATGGTGGGGCTCCTCAGGAAGCTTTCTTT. Translating it yields CASSDGGAPQEAFF.

The chain carries TRBV2 and TRBJ1-3; D might be TRBD1 (6 bases). Trimming took 1 base from V and 6 from J, leaving 7 bases between them. Germline CDR1 is SNHLY and CDR2 is FYNNEI. The CDR3 consists of 13 residues. The CDR3 DNA follows: TGTGCCAGCAGTGAAGACAGGGTAAACACCATATATTTT. Its translation is CASSEDRVNTIYF.

This clone was counted a single time. The chain carries TRBV9 and TRBJ1-1, with TRBD1 as a possible D gene (6 bases). Per the germline V gene, CDR1 is SGDLS and CDR2 is YYNGEE. With 0 bases removed from V and 2 bases from J, the gap between germline ends came to 11 bases. The CDR3 sequence is 15 residues long. The CDR3 DNA sequence: TGTGCCAGCAGCGTAGGACAGGCTTACAACACTGAAGCTTTCTTT. It translates to CASSVGQAYNTEAFF. The full variable domain, rest sourced from reference TRBV9 and TRBJ1-1, is DSGVTQTPKHLITATGQRVTLRCSPRSGDLSVYWYQQSLDQGLQFLIQYYNGEERAKGNILERFSAQQFPDLHSELNLSSLELGDSALYFCASSVGQAYNTEAFFGQGTRLTVV.

V gene TRBV27 combines with J gene TRBJ1-2, with 8 bases aligning to TRBD1. Germline V gives CDR1 MNHEY, CDR2 SMNVEV (reference sequence). Losses at the gene ends were 6 bases for V and 2 bases for J; bases not matched to a gene: 20. CDR3 length equals 19 residues. The CDR3 protein is CASSTHSGTGRYPNYGYTF. CDR3 in DNA: TGTGCCAGCAGCACCCATTCCGGGACAGGCCGCTACCCGAACTATGGCTACACCTTC.

The V and J genes are TRBV11-2 and TRBJ1-3; tentatively, D is TRBD1 (5 bases). CDR1 is SGHAT, CDR2 FQNNGV, per germline. V lost 5 bases, J lost 4 bases, and 12 bases lay in between. This CDR3 is 14 amino acids long. CDR3 sequence (DNA): TGTGCCAGCAGCCAGCCAGGGTGGGGAAACACCATATATTTT. This translates into CASSQPGWGNTIYF.

The chain joins TRBV12-3 or TRBV12-4 to TRBJ1-2; the D gene is possibly TRBD1 (5 bases). The CDR3 consists of 13 residues. V lost 6 bases to trimming and J lost 3 bases, with 11 bases between them. CDR3 sequence: CASSSDSYYGYTF. DNA of the CDR3: TGTGCCAGCAGCTCCGACAGTTACTATGGCTACACCTTC.

This clone has only a few counts. CDR3 loop: CASSRGGDNSEAFF. CDR3 DNA sequence: TGTGCCAGCAGCCGAGGGGGGGACAACTCTGAAGCTTTCTTT. This chain joins TRBV11-2 and TRBJ1-1; tentative D call: TRBD1 (6 bases). Trimming took off 5 bases at V and 6 bases at J, with 16 bases between the two ends. Per germline, CDR1 SGHAT and CDR2 FQNNGV. This CDR3 contains 14 residues.

The gene calls are TRBV28 and TRBJ1-1, with TRBD1 matching 7 bases. The CDR3 spans 16 residues. With V trimmed by 1 base and J by 5 bases, 10 bases remained unmatched. CDR1 and CDR2 from the germline V gene are MDHEN and SYDVKM. CDR3 loop: CASSLSTGPRGTEAFF. CDR3 DNA sequence: TGTGCCAGCAGTTTATCGACAGGGCCAAGGGGGACTGAAGCTTTCTTT.

V gene TRBV6-5 combines with J gene TRBJ1-1, with D possibly matching TRBD1 (5 bases). Germline CDR1 reads MNHEY; CDR2 reads SVGAGI. This CDR3 is 14 amino acids long. V was trimmed by 3 bases and J by 2 bases, leaving 10 bases between them. This CDR3 is CASSYTDRNTEAFF. CDR3 DNA sequence: TGTGCCAGCAGTTATACCGACAGAAACACTGAAGCTTTCTTT.

This clone was counted a few times. The rearrangement links TRBV4-2 to TRBJ2-7; TRBD2 matches at 7 bases. The germline gives CDR1 LGHNA, CDR2 YNFKEQ. This CDR3 region has 18 residues. V dropped 1 base and J dropped 2; count of bases not matched to a gene: 14. The CDR3 protein is CASSQASPRSGTPYEQYF. For the CDR3, the DNA is TGTGCCAGCAGCCAAGCTAGCCCTCGAAGCGGGACGCCCTACGAGCAGTACTTC.

This chain joins TRBV5-1 and TRBJ2-3, with 8 bases that match TRBD1. This CDR3 has 14 amino acids. Germline trimming cut 1 base from V and 4 bases from J; bases unmatched to any gene: 2. In germline, CDR1 is SGHRS, CDR2 YFSETQ. In DNA form, the CDR3 reads TGCGCCAGCAGCTTGTCAGGGGGCTCAGATACGCAGTATTTT. This sequence encodes CASSLSGGSDTQYF.

The genes are TRBV13 and TRBJ2-2; 7 positions agree with TRBD1. The CDR3 is 13 amino acids. The germline CDR1 and CDR2 sequences are PRHDT and FYEKMQ (reference sequence). Trimming at V came to 4 bases and at J to 6 bases, leaving 2 bases not matched to a gene. Here the CDR3 DNA reads TGTGCCAGCAGCTCCCAGGGGGCCGGGGAGCTGTTTTTT. Translation: CASSSQGAGELFF.

This chain connects TRBV24-1 to TRBJ2-3, with D tentatively TRBD2 (7 bases). Germline loops: CDR1 KGHDR, CDR2 SFDVKD. With 3 bases removed from V and 6 bases from J, the gap between germline ends came to 12 bases. This CDR3 is built from 14 residues. This CDR3 is CATSDGRGGDTQYF. In DNA, the CDR3 is TGTGCCACCAGTGATGGCAGGGGAGGGGATACGCAGTATTTT.

V and J are TRBV7-2 and TRBJ2-7, with 9 bases identical to TRBD2. The CDR3 contains 13 residues. Trimming removed 7 bases from V and 6 bases from J; junction bases left unmatched: 7. Germline assignment: CDR1 SGHTA and CDR2 FQGNSA. The CDR3 loop reads CASTLRAGGEQYF. Here the CDR3 DNA reads TGTGCCAGCACCCTTAGAGCGGGGGGCGAGCAGTACTTC. The full variable domain, its missing parts supplied by reference TRBV7-2 and TRBJ2-7, is GAGVSQSPSNKVTEKGKDVELRCDPISGHTALYWYRQSLGQGLEFLIYFQGNSAPDKSGLPSDRFSAERTGGSVSTLTIQRTQQEDSAVYLCASTLRAGGEQYFGPGTRLTVT.

The chain joins TRBV6-5 to TRBJ1-1; weak D call: TRBD1 (5 bases). The CDR3 is made up of 13 amino acids. Trimming took 7 bases from V and 3 from J, leaving 12 bases between them. Germline values: CDR1 MNHEY, CDR2 SVGAGI. The CDR3 sequence: CASMRAGYTEAFF. The DNA for the CDR3 is TGTGCCAGCATGAGAGCAGGGTACACTGAAGCTTTCTTT.

This sequence joins TRBV10-1 and TRBJ1-5; perhaps TRBD1 as D (5 bases). There are 17 residues in the CDR3. Germline CDR1 WNHNN, CDR2 SYGVQD (reference sequence). V was pared by 0 bases and J by 4 bases, with 16 bases between. As DNA, the CDR3 is TGCGCCAGCAGTGAGTCGGGCCAGGACAACGGAAATCAGCCCCAGCATTTT. Its translation: CASSESGQDNGNQPQHF.

This chain uses TRBV28 with TRBJ1-6, with D unresolved. Per germline, CDR1 MDHEN and CDR2 SYDVKM. This CDR3 is built from 13 residues. V dropped 1 base and J dropped 8 bases, with 6 bases sitting between them. The CDR3 spells CASSLSPYSPLHF. CDR3 coding DNA: TGTGCCAGCAGTTTATCTCCTTATTCACCCCTCCACTTT. Supplemented by reference TRBV28 and TRBJ1-6, the full variable domain reads DVKVTQSSRYLVKRTGEKVFLECVQDMDHENMFWYRQDPGLGLRLIYFSYDVKMKEKGDIPEGYSVSREKKERFSLILESASTNQTSMYLCASSLSPYSPLHFGNGTRLTVT.

This clone was counted only a few times. The genes are TRBV2 and TRBJ2-1; 10 nucleotides match TRBD2. Germline V gene sequence: CDR1 SNHLY, CDR2 FYNNEI. CDR3 length: 15 residues. V lost 5 bases and J lost 5; bases outside the gene matches: 6. The CDR3, as DNA: TGTGCCAGCAGTCGGAGCGGGGGGGCCCACAATGAGCAGTTCTTC. This translates into CASSRSGGAHNEQFF. The full variable domain, rest sourced from reference TRBV2 and TRBJ2-1, is EPEVTQTPSHQVTQMGQEVILRCVPISNHLYFYWYRQILGQKVEFLVSFYNNEISEKSEIFDDQFSVERPDGSNFTLKIRSTKLEDSAMYFCASSRSGGAHNEQFFGPGTRLTVL.

The J gene is TRBJ2-7, the V gene TRBV4-1, with 8 bases that match TRBD1. The CDR3 has 14 residues. The germline gives CDR1 MGHRA, CDR2 YSYEKL. Trimming at V came to 1 base and at J to 6 bases, leaving 5 bases not matched to a gene. CDR3 in DNA: TGCGCCAGCAGCCAAGGACAGGGGACTGGCGAGCAGTACTTC. Its translation is CASSQGQGTGEQYF.

The table lists this clone with a few counts. The chain recombines TRBV5-1 with TRBJ2-7; the D gene is possibly TRBD1 (6 bases). The ends were cut back, 3 bases at V and 4 bases at J, with 20 bases in the middle. This CDR3 has 16 amino acids. Germline V gene sequence: CDR1 SGHRS, CDR2 YFSETQ. CDR3 loop: CASSSPEGEIRYEQYF. CDR3 DNA: TGCGCCAGCAGCTCACCTGAGGGGGAGATTAGATACGAGCAGTACTTC.

The rearrangement joins TRBV24-1 to TRBJ2-3, with D perhaps matching TRBD1 (6 bases). The CDR3 extends over 14 amino acids. Per the germline V gene, CDR1 is KGHDR and CDR2 is SFDVKD. Trimming shortened V by 5 bases and J by 3 bases, and 11 bases separated the two germline ends. CDR3 in amino acids: CATSAGHGTDTQYF. CDR3 bases: TGTGCCACCAGTGCGGGACACGGTACAGATACGCAGTATTTT.

The chain links TRBV4-2 to TRBJ1-6; a possible D gene is TRBD1 (6 bases). V gave up 5 bases and J gave up 7 bases, with 15 bases separating them. The CDR3 spans 15 residues. The germline V gene encodes CDR1 LGHNA and CDR2 YNFKEQ. The chain's CDR3 is CASSTHREGNSPLHF. Here the CDR3 DNA reads TGTGCCAGCAGCACACACAGGGAGGGGAATTCACCCCTCCACTTT.

In its sample, this clone was seen once. The chain joins TRBV6-6 to TRBJ2-3, with 7 bases lining up with TRBD2. The trim removed 6 bases at V and 8 bases at J, leaving 14 bases unmatched. The CDR3 contains 15 residues. The V gene's germline CDR1 is MNHNY and CDR2 SVGAGI (reference sequence). CDR3 loop: CASSPVGTNSGTQYF. The CDR3 DNA follows: TGTGCCAGCAGCCCCGTTGGGACTAACTCGGGTACGCAGTATTTT.